This paragraph covers one T cell receptor beta chain sequence. TCRdb's table, derived via immunoSEQ multiplex PCR, lists solely in-frame clones and lacks some. The table shows over 100,000 clones, with about 89% occurring only once. These data come from a study of blood T cell repertoires in COVID-19. Study overall: Sites across the United States, Italy and Spain contributed samples from acute and convalescent COVID-19.

Unmatched junction bases numbered 11, after V lost 5 bases and J lost 7 bases. The CDR3 length is 15 residues. Germline loops: CDR1 MNHEY, CDR2 SVGAGI. This TCR was recovered from a man aged 40-49 years with acute or convalescent COVID-19. This chain links TRBV6-5 with TRBJ2-7; TRBD2 aligns across 10 bases. Sequencing was done on a sample of peripheral blood. In nucleotides, the CDR3 is TGTGCCAGCAGTCCGACTACTAGCGGGGTAGGGGAGCAGTACTTC. Translated: CASSPTTSGVGEQYF.